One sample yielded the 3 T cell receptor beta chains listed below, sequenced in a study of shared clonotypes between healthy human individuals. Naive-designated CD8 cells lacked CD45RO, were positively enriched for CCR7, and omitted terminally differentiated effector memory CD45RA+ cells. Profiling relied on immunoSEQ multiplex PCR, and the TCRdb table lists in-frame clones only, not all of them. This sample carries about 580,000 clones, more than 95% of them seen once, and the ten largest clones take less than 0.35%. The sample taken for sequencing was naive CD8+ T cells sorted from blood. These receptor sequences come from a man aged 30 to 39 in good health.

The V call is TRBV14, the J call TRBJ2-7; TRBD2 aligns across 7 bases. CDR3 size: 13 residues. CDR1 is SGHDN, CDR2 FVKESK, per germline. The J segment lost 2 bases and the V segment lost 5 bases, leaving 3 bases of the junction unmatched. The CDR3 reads CASSASGTYEQYF. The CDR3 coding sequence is TGTGCCAGCAGCGCTAGCGGAACCTACGAGCAGTACTTC. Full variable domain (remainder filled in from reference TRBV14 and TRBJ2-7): EAGVTQFPSHSVIEKGQTVTLRCDPISGHDNLYWYRRVMGKEIKFLLHFVKESKQDESGMPNNRFLAERTGGTYSTLKVQPAELEDSGVYFCASSASGTYEQYFGPGTRLTVT.

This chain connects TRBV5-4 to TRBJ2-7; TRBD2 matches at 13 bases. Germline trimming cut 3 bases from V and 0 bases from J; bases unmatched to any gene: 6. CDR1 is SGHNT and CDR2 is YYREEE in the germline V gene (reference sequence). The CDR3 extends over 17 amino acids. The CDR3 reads CASSSGLAGSFSYEQYF. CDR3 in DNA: TGTGCCAGCAGCTCGGGACTAGCGGGAAGCTTCTCCTACGAGCAGTACTTC. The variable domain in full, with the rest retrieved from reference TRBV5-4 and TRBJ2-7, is ETGVTQSPTHLIKTRGQQVTLRCSSQSGHNTVSWYQQALGQGPQFIFQYYREEENGRGNFPPRFSGLQFPNYSSELNVNALELDDSALYLCASSSGLAGSFSYEQYFGPGTRLTVT.

CDR3 DNA: TGTGCCACCAGCGAGAACAGGGGGCTCACCGGGGAGCTGTTTTTT. This sequence encodes CATSENRGLTGELFF. V usage is TRBV15 and J usage is TRBJ2-2, with 9 bases matching TRBD1. V was pared by 5 bases and J by 4 bases, with 5 bases of the junction left unmatched. Germline assignment: CDR1 LNHNV and CDR2 YYDKDF (reference sequence). The CDR3 runs 15 residues.